This entry concerns a single TCR beta chain. This record belongs to a study of CD8 T cells in Susac syndrome. From germline, CDR1 is SGHDT and CDR2 YYEEEE. V shed 4 bases, J shed 0 bases, and the junction held 11 bases outside the gene matches. CDR3 length equals 19 residues. The authors reverse transcribed about 0.5 to 1 ug RNA with random hexamers. The amplification used immunoSEQ multiplex PCR on TCR beta CDR3; it spanned 54 Vbeta and 13 Jbeta. In TCRdb, the immunoSEQ multiplex PCR reads were re-called with MiXCR into one record per CDR3 protein. The table has some 240,000 distinct CDR3 sequences, 90% to 96% seen once; the top ten hold approximately 0.094%. Negative isolation yielded CD8+ and CD4+ T cells; FACS enriched TEMRA cells.

The V call is TRBV5-6, the J call TRBJ2-3; 13 positions agree with TRBD2. The origin of this receptor is a human donor with Susac syndrome. Sample: CD4+ T cells from PBMCs. As DNA, the CDR3 is TGTGCCAGCAGCGCGACCGGGACTAGCGGGAAGTCTAGCACAGATACGCAGTATTTT. Its translation: CASSATGTSGKSSTDTQYF.